These 26 T cell receptor beta chains were sequenced from one sample in a study of response to subunit inactivated influenza vaccine. TCRdb ran MiXCR on the RT-PCR reads and lists one entry per CDR3 protein. The table includes roughly 700,000 distinct CDR3 sequences, 11% to 15% detected once. The sample in question was PBMCs from blood, obtained 14 days before vaccination. The receptors were sampled from a middle-aged man who received an inactivated influenza vaccine.

This clonotype was seen more than once but under ten times. The chain joins TRBV20-1 to TRBJ1-2; 7 bases align to TRBD1. The CDR3 spans 13 residues. The germline CDR1 and CDR2 sequences are DFQATT and SNEGSKA (reference sequence). The V gene end was trimmed by 3 bases and the J gene end by 4 bases; junction bases not matched to a gene: 5. The CDR3 nucleotides read TGCAGTGCTAGGGACAGGCCAACCTATGGCTACACCTTC. It encodes CSARDRPTYGYTF.

This clonotype was counted ten times or more. CDR3 in amino acids: CASSQAETLGEQYF. In nucleotides, the CDR3 is TGTGCCAGCAGCCAAGCCGAGACGCTAGGGGAGCAGTACTTC. The chain is built from TRBV14 and TRBJ2-7; D gene ambiguous. Trimming shortened V by 1 base and J by 7 bases, and 14 bases separated the two germline ends. Germline V lookup: CDR1 SGHDN, CDR2 FVKESK. The CDR3 has 14 residues.

This clonotype was picked up a small number of times. The chain couples TRBV7-2 to TRBJ2-5; D possibly uses TRBD1 or TRBD2 (6 bases each). The V gene lost 2 bases and the J gene lost 6 bases, with 16 bases spanning the gap. CDR1 is SGHTA and CDR2 is FQGNSA in the germline V gene. This CDR3 has 15 amino acids. The CDR3 region has the DNA TGTGCCAGCAGCTTAATTATCGGGGGCTGGCAGACCCAGTACTTC. The encoded protein is CASSLIIGGWQTQYF. The entire variable domain, with the rest obtained from reference TRBV7-2 and TRBJ2-5, is as follows: GAGVSQSPSNKVTEKGKDVELRCDPISGHTALYWYRQSLGQGLEFLIYFQGNSAPDKSGLPSDRFSAERTGGSVSTLTIQRTQQEDSAVYLCASSLIIGGWQTQYFGPGTRLLVL.

This clonotype was counted only a few times. V gene TRBV4-3 combines with J gene TRBJ2-2; a possible D gene is TRBD2 (5 bases). The CDR3 has 15 residues. V lost 3 bases and J 2 bases, leaving 10 bases between the germline ends. Germline-derived CDR1 and CDR2 are LGHNA and YSLEER. CDR3 nucleotide sequence: TGCGCCAGCAGCCAGCGGGTCTTCAACACCGGGGAGCTGTTTTTT. Its translation: CASSQRVFNTGELFF.

The CDR3 loop reads CASSPTGTGDTGELFF. The CDR3, as DNA: TGTGCCAGCAGCCCAACCGGGACAGGGGACACCGGGGAGCTGTTTTTT. The V call is TRBV4-2, the J call TRBJ2-2; TRBD1 matches 10 bases. V lost 4 bases to trimming and J lost 3 bases; unmatched junction nucleotides: 5. Germline V gene sequence: CDR1 LGHNA, CDR2 YNFKEQ. The CDR3 has 16 residues.

The chain has TRBV6-5 and TRBJ2-5; D is undetermined. The CDR3 extends over 16 amino acids. V dropped 2 bases and J dropped 1 base, with 14 bases sitting between them. The V gene's germline CDR1 is MNHEY and CDR2 SVGAGI. The chain's CDR3 is CASSYDPLTRQETQYF. The CDR3 region has the DNA TGTGCCAGCAGTTACGACCCCCTCACTCGCCAAGAGACCCAGTACTTC.

This clonotype was seen at least ten times. The V call is TRBV28, the J call TRBJ2-5, with TRBD2 identical over 7 bases. The CDR3 extends over 16 amino acids. J lost 0 bases, V lost 10 bases, and 14 bases had no gene match. CDR1 is MDHEN and CDR2 is SYDVKM in the germline V gene. The CDR3 region has the DNA TGTGCCACCCGTTGGTTATCGCGGGAGTACCAAGAGACCCAGTACTTC. Its protein product is CATRWLSREYQETQYF.

The chain has TRBV29-1 and TRBJ1-1; D is possibly TRBD1 (6 bases). The germline V and J ends were trimmed by 5 bases and 4 bases, with 38 bases remaining between them. This CDR3 has 21 residues. CDR1 SQVTM and CDR2 ANQGSEA come from the germline V gene. The DNA of the CDR3 is TGCAGCGTTTCACCCCGTTATGAGCAGCCCGGGACTAGGGGGAGGAGCACTGAAGCTTTCTTT. It encodes CSVSPRYEQPGTRGRSTEAFF.

This chain uses TRBV29-1 with TRBJ1-5, with D perhaps TRBD1 (5 bases). The germline V and J ends were trimmed by 7 bases and 4 bases, with 14 bases remaining between them. The CDR3 consists of 13 residues. CDR1 is SQVTM and CDR2 is ANQGSEA in the germline V gene. CDR3 nucleotides: TGCAGCGCCCTGCTGGGGGGGAATCAGCCCCAGCATTTT. As protein: CSALLGGNQPQHF.

The chain is built from TRBV10-3 and TRBJ2-5, with D possibly TRBD2 on 6 matching bases. Germline V gives CDR1 ENHRY, CDR2 SYGVKD. V lost 6 bases and J 5 bases, leaving 13 bases between the germline ends. The CDR3 length is 13 residues. The CDR3 nucleotides read TGTGCCATCAGCCTTGGGGCGGGGGAGACCCAGTACTTC. It codes for CAISLGAGETQYF.

In its sample, this clonotype was seen a few times. This sequence joins TRBV7-8 and TRBJ2-1; a possible D gene is TRBD2 (6 bases). V lost 5 bases and J lost 9, with 17 bases in between. CDR1 and CDR2 (germline): SGHVS, FQNEAQ. The CDR3 has 14 amino acids. The CDR3 reads CASSPLDWGGEQFF. CDR3 sequence (DNA): TGTGCCAGCAGCCCGCTGGATTGGGGAGGTGAGCAGTTCTTC.

V and J are TRBV19 and TRBJ1-1, with D possibly TRBD1 on 6 matching bases. V was clipped by 4 bases and J by 9 bases, with 12 bases between them. Germline V CDR1 and CDR2: LNHDA, SQIVND (reference sequence). CDR3 size: 12 residues. Here the CDR3 DNA reads TGTGCCAGTAGTACGGGGACACGAAAAGCTTTCTTT. It translates to CASSTGTRKAFF. The whole variable domain, filled in from reference TRBV19 and TRBJ1-1, reads DGGITQSPKYLFRKEGQNVTLSCEQNLNHDAMYWYRQDPGQGLRLIYYSQIVNDFQKGDIAEGYSVSREKKESFPLTVTSAQKNPTAFYLCASSTGTRKAFFGQGTRLTVV.

This clonotype was recorded once. The chain couples TRBV7-2 to TRBJ2-5; D gene unclear. Trimming left V 5 bases short and J 5 bases short, with 12 bases between. Per germline, CDR1 SGHTA and CDR2 FQGNSA. CDR3 length: 13 residues. This chain's CDR3 is CASSPPARETQYF. The CDR3 coding sequence is TGTGCCAGCAGCCCCCCCGCGAGGGAGACCCAGTACTTC.

The chain combines TRBV6-1 with TRBJ1-4; 7 bases map to TRBD1. With 7 bases clipped from V and 5 bases from J, the junction kept 7 bases outside the gene matches. Germline loops: CDR1 MNHNS, CDR2 SASEGT. The length of the CDR3 is 14 residues. CDR3 in DNA: TGTGCCAGCACCATAGGGGGCGAGAATGAAAAACTGTTTTTT. Translated, it gives CASTIGGENEKLFF.

The V gene is TRBV20-1, the J gene TRBJ1-2, with D perhaps matching TRBD1 (6 bases). The CDR3 loop spans 14 amino acids. Trimming cost V 1 base and J 0 bases, with 9 bases left between them. Per the germline V gene, CDR1 is DFQATT and CDR2 is SNEGSKA (reference sequence). The CDR3 region has the DNA TGCAGTGCTAGAGTAGGGGGACCTAACTATGGCTACACCTTC. Its translation is CSARVGGPNYGYTF.

V and J are TRBV7-8 and TRBJ2-3; no definite D call. Germline V gene sequence: CDR1 SGHVS, CDR2 FQNEAQ. V was clipped by 5 bases and J by 2 bases, with 14 bases between them. The CDR3 is 15 residues long. The CDR3 loop reads CASSRYLGTTDTQYF. In DNA, the CDR3 is TGTGCCAGCAGCCGATACCTAGGTACCACAGATACGCAGTATTTT.

This clonotype was counted a single time. The chain combines TRBV6-2 or TRBV6-3 with TRBJ2-7; D may be TRBD2 (5 bases). Per the germline V gene, CDR1 is MNHEY and CDR2 is SVGEGT. Trimming shortened V by 4 bases and J by 4 bases, and 11 bases separated the two germline ends. This CDR3 region has 13 residues. The CDR3 here is CASSLTDFYEQYF. The CDR3 nucleotides read TGTGCCAGCAGTTTAACGGACTTTTACGAGCAGTACTTC.

This sequence joins TRBV29-1 and TRBJ2-3; 10 nucleotides line up with TRBD2. Per germline, CDR1 SQVTM and CDR2 ANQGSEA. The trim removed 4 bases at V and 6 bases at J, leaving 10 bases unmatched. The CDR3 consists of 15 residues. CDR3 DNA sequence: TGCAGCGTTGGATTAGCGGGAGGCGGGGCGGATACGCAGTATTTT. Residues: CSVGLAGGGADTQYF.

This clonotype was counted at least ten times. This sequence joins TRBV28 and TRBJ2-7, with D maybe TRBD1 (6 bases). V was cut by 3 bases and J by 5 bases, with 11 bases left in between. This CDR3 has 13 residues. Germline values: CDR1 MDHEN, CDR2 SYDVKM. CDR3 in amino acids: CASSFQGLHEQYF. The DNA for the CDR3 is TGTGCCAGCAGTTTCCAGGGGCTCCACGAGCAGTACTTC.

The V call is TRBV18, the J call TRBJ2-2, with TRBD1 identical over 8 bases. The CDR3 length is 16 residues. J gave up 5 bases and V 1 base, and 6 bases lay outside the gene matches. Germline CDR1 and CDR2: KGHSH and LQKENI. CDR3 sequence: CASSPLPTGATGELFF. CDR3 DNA: TGTGCCAGCTCACCACTACCGACAGGGGCGACCGGGGAGCTGTTTTTT.

Only a few counts were recorded for this clonotype. The V call is TRBV20-1, the J call TRBJ2-4; TRBD2 agrees at 11 bases. The V and J ends lost 6 bases and 1 base, in that order; junction bases with no gene match: 2. The germline CDR1 and CDR2 sequences are DFQATT and SNEGSKA (reference sequence). The CDR3 has 14 residues. The CDR3 DNA reads TGCAGTGCGAGACTAGCGGGGGCCAAAAACATTCAGTACTTC. It codes for CSARLAGAKNIQYF.

V usage is TRBV5-1 and J usage is TRBJ2-5; 7 nucleotides align to TRBD1. V lost 0 bases, J lost 4 bases, and 6 bases stayed unmatched. The CDR3 length is 15 residues. Looked up from germline, CDR1 is SGHRS and CDR2 is YFSETQ. This chain's CDR3 is CASSLDGRDRETQYF. The DNA of the CDR3 is TGCGCCAGCAGCTTGGACGGCAGGGACAGAGAGACCCAGTACTTC.

A few counts support this clonotype. The chain employs TRBV12-3 or TRBV12-4 and TRBJ2-5; D is possibly TRBD2 (6 bases). Between the trimmed V and J ends, which lost 4 bases and 3 bases, there was a span of 12 bases. The CDR3 is 14 amino acids. CDR3 loop: CASSSGTPKETQYF. CDR3 nucleotides: TGTGCCAGCAGTTCCGGGACTCCCAAAGAGACCCAGTACTTC.

The table lists this clonotype with a few counts. The J gene is TRBJ2-1, the V gene TRBV20-1, with D perhaps TRBD1 (6 bases). V gave up 3 bases and J gave up 5 bases, with 20 bases separating them. Germline V lookup: CDR1 DFQATT, CDR2 SNEGSKA (reference sequence). The length of the CDR3 is 16 residues. CDR3 DNA sequence: TGCAGTGCTAGCGATAACAGGGAGACATGGCACAATGAGCAGTTCTTC. Protein product: CSASDNRETWHNEQFF.

This clonotype has a count of ten or more. The V and J genes are TRBV29-1 and TRBJ2-2, with 9 positions matching TRBD1. Germline-derived CDR1 and CDR2 are SQVTM and ANQGSEA. V shed 1 base and J 5 bases; nucleotides not matched to a gene: 8. The CDR3 is 16 residues long. DNA of the CDR3: TGCAGCGTTGAAGGGGCACAGGGGGCACGGACCGGGGAGCTGTTTTTT. This codes for CSVEGAQGARTGELFF.

This clonotype showed up just a few times. V usage is TRBV27 and J usage is TRBJ2-1; D uncertain. Germline CDR1 MNHEY, CDR2 SMNVEV (reference sequence). V gave up 0 bases and J gave up 3 bases, with 12 bases separating them. The CDR3 spans 16 residues. The CDR3 sequence is CASSLSGPLGYNEQFF. The CDR3, as DNA: TGTGCCAGCAGTTTATCGGGCCCCCTAGGCTACAATGAGCAGTTCTTC.